These 25 T cell receptor beta chains share one sample of origin, sequenced in a study of blood T cell repertoires in COVID-19. The table came from immunoSEQ multiplex PCR; TCRdb's copy has only in-frame clones and leaves some out. The sample lists around 100,000 clones; 75% to 90% were seen once. Sequencing input: peripheral blood. The receptor source for this set is an elderly man with acute or convalescent COVID-19.

The chain has TRBV5-1 and TRBJ2-3; a weak D match, TRBD1 (6 bases). From germline, CDR1 is SGHRS and CDR2 YFSETQ. The CDR3 runs to 13 residues. Between the trimmed V and J ends, which lost 4 bases and 4 bases, there was a span of 10 bases. Here the CDR3 reads CASSAGDSDTQYF. CDR3 nucleotides: TGCGCCAGCAGCGCAGGGGATTCAGATACGCAGTATTTT.

The gene calls are TRBV5-4 and TRBJ2-3, with a tentative D call TRBD2 (5 bases). CDR3 length: 16 residues. V gave up 4 bases and J gave up 7 bases, with 22 bases separating them. From germline, CDR1 is SGHNT and CDR2 YYREEE (reference sequence). The CDR3 sequence: CASSVATSGPMNTQYF. CDR3 coding DNA: TGTGCCAGCAGCGTTGCAACTAGTGGGCCGATGAATACGCAGTATTTT.

This rearrangement joins TRBV6-5 to TRBJ1-2; D is undetermined. Germline V gene data show CDR1 as MNHEY and CDR2 as SVGAGI. Trimming removed 5 bases at V and 2 bases at J, with 12 bases between. This CDR3 is built from 14 residues. For the CDR3, the DNA is TGTGCCAGCAGTCGGACTCCAGAAAACTATGGCTACACCTTC. Its protein is CASSRTPENYGYTF.

J is TRBJ1-2 and V is TRBV27; D possibly corresponds to TRBD1 (5 bases). The CDR3 contains 15 residues. Germline V lookup: CDR1 MNHEY, CDR2 SMNVEV (reference sequence). Trimming cost V 0 bases and J 4 bases, with 12 bases left between them. The CDR3 protein is CASSLSGRVGYGYTF. CDR3 DNA: TGTGCCAGCAGTTTATCGGGCAGGGTTGGCTATGGCTACACCTTC.

This clone came up once. V usage is TRBV29-1 and J usage is TRBJ1-1, with D possibly being TRBD1 (6 bases). The CDR3 is 12 amino acids. Germline V gene lookup returns CDR1 SQVTM and CDR2 ANQGSEA. The V end lost 6 bases, the J end lost 2 bases, and 10 bases lay between the germline ends. The CDR3 region has the DNA TGCAGCGTGCAGGGGCCTAACACTGAAGCTTTCTTT. Translated: CSVQGPNTEAFF.

There are a few counts of this clone. The chain has TRBV30 and TRBJ1-2; TRBD1 might be the D (6 bases). This CDR3 has 13 amino acids. Germline V gene data show CDR1 as GTSNPN and CDR2 as SVGIG (reference sequence). Between the trimmed V and J ends, which lost 5 bases and 4 bases, there was a span of 14 bases. The CDR3 coding sequence is TGTGCCTGGGGACGCGACAGGCCCTATGGCTACACCTTC. Amino acid sequence: CAWGRDRPYGYTF.

The V gene is TRBV18, the J gene TRBJ2-1; TRBD2 is a possible D gene (5 bases). V lost 5 bases and J lost 7, with 15 bases in between. Germline V gene data show CDR1 as KGHSH and CDR2 as LQKENI. This CDR3 spans 14 amino acids. CDR3 loop: CASSRTEERNEQFF. The CDR3 nucleotides are TGTGCCAGCTCAAGGACGGAGGAGAGGAATGAGCAGTTCTTC.

This chain joins TRBV12-3 or TRBV12-4 and TRBJ1-2; the D gene is possibly TRBD1 (5 bases). V gave up 6 bases and J gave up 3 bases, with 8 bases separating them. There are 12 residues in the CDR3. The CDR3 sequence is CASSRGDYGYTF. The CDR3 bases are TGTGCCAGCAGCCGGGGGGACTATGGCTACACCTTC.

This chain uses TRBV5-1 with TRBJ2-7; 11 nucleotides match TRBD1. Trimming removed 6 bases from V and 6 bases from J; junction bases left unmatched: 8. Germline V gene sequence: CDR1 SGHRS, CDR2 YFSETQ. The CDR3 is made up of 14 amino acids. The CDR3 coding sequence is TGCGCCAGCACCGCCGGGACAGGGGGGATCGAGCAGTACTTC. As protein: CASTAGTGGIEQYF. The full variable domain, in which reference TRBV5-1 and TRBJ2-7 provide the parts outside the CDR3, is KAGVTQTPRYLIKTRGQQVTLSCSPISGHRSVSWYQQTPGQGLQFLFEYFSETQRNKGNFPGRFSGRQFSNSRSEMNVSTLELGDSALYLCASTAGTGGIEQYFGPGTRLTVT.

The CDR3 sequence is CASSLNYRGATEAFF. The DNA for the CDR3 is TGTGCCAGCAGCTTAAATTACAGGGGAGCCACTGAAGCTTTCTTT. The rearrangement joins TRBV5-6 to TRBJ1-1; 7 nucleotides agree with TRBD1. V was pared by 2 bases and J by 4 bases, with 8 bases of the junction left unmatched. The CDR3 runs to 15 residues. The germline V gene has CDR1 SGHDT and CDR2 YYEEEE.

The chain links TRBV28 to TRBJ2-1; 12 positions agree with TRBD2. The CDR3 length is 16 residues. Germline CDR1 and CDR2: MDHEN and SYDVKM. The V gene end was trimmed by 8 bases and the J gene end by 2 bases; junction bases not matched to a gene: 7. The CDR3 DNA reads as TGTGCCAGCCTGTCCCTAGCGGGAGGGGCCTACAATGAGCAGTTCTTC. Residues: CASLSLAGGAYNEQFF.

The rearrangement links TRBV28 to TRBJ2-5, with D perhaps matching TRBD1 (6 bases). The germline V gene has CDR1 MDHEN and CDR2 SYDVKM. The CDR3 runs to 16 residues. Trimming took 2 bases from V and 5 from J, leaving 18 bases between them. CDR3 nucleotide sequence: TGTGCCAGCAGTTTAGTACAGGGTGTATCCCCGGAGACCCAGTACTTC. This gives the protein CASSLVQGVSPETQYF.

The chain combines TRBV28 with TRBJ1-5; D is perhaps TRBD1 (6 bases). Germline V lookup: CDR1 MDHEN, CDR2 SYDVKM. This CDR3 is 15 amino acids long. The V end was cut by 4 bases, the J end by 2 bases, with 12 bases between. The CDR3 sequence: CASSWQQGGNQPQHF. Written as DNA, the CDR3 is TGTGCCAGCAGTTGGCAACAGGGAGGCAATCAGCCCCAGCATTTT.

This rearrangement joins TRBV3-1 (or the pseudogene TRBV3-2) to TRBJ2-1, with D perhaps matching TRBD2 (6 bases). This CDR3 contains 16 residues. V was clipped by 0 bases and J by 0 bases, with 9 bases between them. Germline V gives CDR1 LGHDT, CDR2 YNNKEL (reference sequence). The CDR3 DNA sequence: TGTGCCAGCAGCCAAGAATGGCGGGGCTCCTACAATGAGCAGTTCTTC. Translation: CASSQEWRGSYNEQFF.

The V gene is TRBV10-3, the J gene TRBJ2-3; the match to TRBD1 covers 7 bases. Looked up from germline, CDR1 is ENHRY and CDR2 is SYGVKD. The CDR3 has 16 amino acids. With 7 bases clipped from V and 4 bases from J, the junction kept 14 bases outside the gene matches. CDR3 nucleotide sequence: TGTGCCATCATGGAGACAGGGAGCCGGGAAGCAGATACGCAGTATTTT. Amino acid sequence: CAIMETGSREADTQYF.

The chain carries TRBV4-1 and TRBJ2-5; D uncertain. From germline, CDR1 is MGHRA and CDR2 YSYEKL. The CDR3 length is 15 residues. The V and J ends lost 0 bases and 5 bases respectively, with 13 bases between them. The CDR3 here is CASSQETPPRETQYF. CDR3 sequence (DNA): TGCGCCAGCAGCCAAGAAACGCCCCCGCGGGAGACCCAGTACTTC.

This clone came up many times. The chain is built from TRBV28 and TRBJ1-5; D ambiguous. The CDR3 totals 15 residues. Trimming removed 1 base from V and 6 bases from J, with 13 bases in between. CDR1 MDHEN and CDR2 SYDVKM come from the germline V gene. The CDR3 DNA is TGTGCCAGCAGTTTATACGAGGGTTCGAGTCAGCCCCAGCATTTT. Translation: CASSLYEGSSQPQHF.

The chain recombines TRBV3-1 (or the pseudogene TRBV3-2) with TRBJ2-1; 7 bases match TRBD2. CDR3 length: 14 amino acids. The V and J ends lost 4 bases and 6 bases, in that order; junction bases with no gene match: 6. Germline V gene lookup returns CDR1 LGHDT and CDR2 YNNKEL (reference sequence). The CDR3 DNA reads TGTGCCAGCAGCCGGTGGGAGGGGACCAATGAGCAGTTCTTC. This sequence encodes CASSRWEGTNEQFF.

The genes are TRBV27 and TRBJ2-7; TRBD2 matches 9 bases. V gave up 4 bases and J gave up 2 bases; unmatched junction bases: 12. Germline V gene data show CDR1 as MNHEY and CDR2 as SMNVEV (reference sequence). CDR3 length equals 17 residues. The CDR3 nucleotides are TGTGCCAGCAGTTCCCAACCCCCGACTAGCGGCACCTACGAGCAGTACTTC. Translation: CASSSQPPTSGTYEQYF.

The DNA of the CDR3 is TGTGCCAGCAGCTTAGCCGGCGGTGACAGGGGGCAGGATTCGAATGGCTACACCTTC. It translates to CASSLAGGDRGQDSNGYTF. The chain uses TRBV7-3 and TRBJ1-2, with 10 bases identical to TRBD1. After removal of 2 bases from V and 6 bases from J, the junction contained 18 bases not matched to a gene. The germline gives CDR1 SGHTA, CDR2 FQGTGA. The CDR3 has 19 residues.

The chain has TRBV25-1 and TRBJ2-3; a possible D gene is TRBD1 (6 bases). V gave up 3 bases and J gave up 2 bases, with 12 bases separating them. The CDR3 loop spans 15 amino acids. Germline loops: CDR1 MGHDK, CDR2 SYGVNS. The CDR3 loop reads CASSDRDTITDTQYF. For the CDR3, the DNA is TGTGCCAGCAGTGACCGGGACACTATCACAGATACGCAGTATTTT.

In its sample, this clone was seen a few times. The chain couples TRBV7-8 to TRBJ1-1, with 7 bases identical to TRBD1. Germline V gene sequence: CDR1 SGHVS, CDR2 FQNEAQ. V lost 5 bases and J lost 4; bases outside the gene matches: 7. CDR3 length equals 14 residues. This CDR3 reads CASSHRQGTTEAFF. The CDR3 coding sequence is TGTGCCAGCAGCCATCGACAGGGAACCACTGAAGCTTTCTTT.

The rearrangement joins TRBV18 to TRBJ1-6; no definite D call. Germline loops: CDR1 KGHSH, CDR2 LQKENI. The CDR3 sequence is 15 residues long. Trimming shortened V by 4 bases and J by 0 bases, and 7 bases separated the two germline ends. The CDR3 DNA reads TGTGCCAGCTCACGGGCCAGCTCCTATAATTCACCCCTCCACTTT. Amino acid sequence: CASSRASSYNSPLHF.

Notes on this clone: A much larger clonotype is one base distant, so this may be a read error. Other DNA sequences in this sample translate to the same CDR3. The CDR3 DNA is TGTGCCAGCAGCCTTAGCGGGAGAGGCACCGGGGAGCTGTTTTTT. Protein sequence: CASSLSGRGTGELFF. The chain recombines TRBV7-2 with TRBJ2-2, with 9 bases aligning to TRBD2. V lost 5 bases and J lost 4; bases outside the gene matches: 5. Germline V gene sequence: CDR1 SGHTA, CDR2 FQGNSA. CDR3 size: 15 residues.

This clone was recorded only once. J is TRBJ2-1 and V is TRBV16; D uncertain. V lost 1 base and J lost 7, with 8 bases in between. Germline V lookup: CDR1 KGHSY, CDR2 FQNENV. The CDR3 loop spans 13 amino acids. The CDR3 DNA follows: TGTGCCAGCAGCCAATTGAGGCTGAATGAGCAGTTCTTC. As protein: CASSQLRLNEQFF.